This TCR beta chain was profiled in a study of OX40 agonist ivuxolimab in advanced cancers. The wider study: Ivuxolimab is an agonistic anti-OX40 (CD134) antibody, and patients were treated with it. Study-wide points: Some patients without response likewise showed low normalized clonal expansion. It was not determined which antigens were specifically recognized by the peripheral T cells that had undergone clonal expansion.

V was clipped by 5 bases and J by 1 base, with 12 bases between them. The CDR3 extends over 15 amino acids. Germline V gene sequence: CDR1 SEHNR, CDR2 FQNEAQ (reference sequence). Regarding this clone: The antigen is not known.

Profiling relied on immunoSEQ multiplex PCR, and the TCRdb table lists in-frame clones only, not all of them. The sample records 60,000 to 85,000 clones, roughly 90% being singletons. The V call is TRBV7-9, the J call TRBJ2-4, with a possible D match to TRBD1 (5 bases). The receptor comes from an adult with an advanced solid tumor such as melanoma, head and neck, liver or kidney cancer. Sample: CD4+ or CD8+ T cells sorted from blood, taken in a trial of the OX40 agonist ivuxolimab. The CDR3: CASSGAWLAKNIQYF. The DNA of the CDR3 is TGTGCCAGCAGCGGGGCTTGGTTGGCCAAAAACATTCAGTACTTC.